A single sample gave rise to the 14 T cell receptor beta chains below, sequenced in a study of spatial heterogeneity in lung cancer (dated by TCRdb to between 2018 and 2021). The protocol used for the library was 5' RACE. Sequenced on a NextSeq 500. Using fastp trimming at Q25 and MiXCR clonotype assembly, TCRdb reanalyzed the public sequencing data and kept in-frame beta chains. Identical CDR3 proteins give one entry, which carries the most common genes and DNA. The sample records 110,000 or so distinct CDR3 sequences, more than 10% of which are singletons. Of the sample, more than 20% falls within the top ten clones. Read against the paper, the sample's time point label means: blood at routine non-recurrence follow-up after resection. The input for sequencing was PBMCs, taken at follow-up. The receptors shown here come from a female donor with early-stage non-small cell lung cancer.

The chain joins TRBV20-1 to TRBJ2-1; no firm D call. The CDR3 has 12 amino acids. Germline CDR1 reads DFQATT; CDR2 reads SNEGSKA (reference sequence). The V and J ends lost 6 bases and 0 bases respectively, with 6 bases between them. The CDR3 nucleotides are TGCAGTGCCCTGGGCTCCTACAATGAGCAGTTCTTC. Its translation: CSALGSYNEQFF.

This clonotype was counted between two and nine times. V is TRBV28 and J is TRBJ2-3; unclear D gene. V lost 6 bases to trimming and J lost 1 base, with 11 bases between them. CDR3 length: 14 residues. The V gene's germline CDR1 is MDHEN and CDR2 SYDVKM. CDR3 bases: TGTGCCAGCAGCGCCGGGCCTCGCACAGATACGCAGTATTTT. Its translation is CASSAGPRTDTQYF.

In its sample, this clonotype was seen a few times. The rearrangement links TRBV12-3 or TRBV12-4 to TRBJ2-3, with a weak D call TRBD2 (5 bases). The CDR3 covers 14 residues. V was pared by 8 bases and J by 5 bases, with 17 bases between. The CDR3 DNA is TGTGCCAGCCTGACGGGAAATTCCGGAGATACGCAGTATTTT. Translation gives CASLTGNSGDTQYF.

This clonotype occurred a few times. This chain joins TRBV6-5 and TRBJ2-7, with 8 bases aligning to TRBD1. The CDR3 consists of 14 residues. V lost 5 bases and J lost 6; bases outside the gene matches: 9. Germline values: CDR1 MNHEY, CDR2 SVGAGI. CDR3 sequence: CASSRDRGSREQYF. The DNA of the CDR3 is TGTGCCAGCAGTCGAGACAGGGGTAGCCGCGAGCAGTACTTC.

The V gene is TRBV6-1, the J gene TRBJ1-5; 10 positions agree with TRBD1. The trim removed 6 bases at V and 6 bases at J, leaving 8 bases unmatched. The CDR3 length is 15 residues. Germline-derived CDR1 and CDR2 are MNHNS and SASEGT. For the CDR3, the DNA is TGTGCCAGCAGCTCTCGGACAGGGGGAATTCAGCCCCAGCATTTT. Its protein is CASSSRTGGIQPQHF.

This clonotype was observed at least ten times. The chain joins TRBV4-1 to TRBJ2-1; maybe TRBD1 (6 bases). CDR3 length: 17 amino acids. CDR1 and CDR2 from the germline V gene are MGHRA and YSYEKL. V was cut by 4 bases and J by 0 bases, with 16 bases left in between. CDR3 in amino acids: CASSPGAFRGSYNEQFF. The CDR3, as DNA: TGCGCCAGCAGCCCCGGGGCCTTCAGGGGCTCCTACAATGAGCAGTTCTTC.

The chain recombines TRBV5-1 with TRBJ1-3, with a weak D call TRBD1 (6 bases). V was cut by 0 bases and J by 0 bases, with 10 bases left in between. CDR3 length: 16 amino acids. The germline V gene has CDR1 SGHRS and CDR2 YFSETQ. CDR3 residues: CASSLVDRSSGNTIYF. CDR3 sequence (DNA): TGCGCCAGCAGCTTGGTCGACAGGAGCTCTGGAAACACCATATATTTT.

This clonotype was seen only a few times. The rearrangement links TRBV9 to TRBJ2-1; 7 positions agree with TRBD2. CDR3 length: 15 residues. CDR1 and CDR2 from the germline V gene are SGDLS and YYNGEE. The trim removed 4 bases at V and 0 bases at J, leaving 4 bases unmatched. In DNA form, the CDR3 reads TGTGCCAGCAGCTCTAGCGGACCCTCCTACAATGAGCAGTTCTTC. As protein: CASSSSGPSYNEQFF.

This clonotype has a handful of counts. The chain employs TRBV7-2 and TRBJ1-3; D gene ambiguous. The length of the CDR3 is 15 residues. The germline V gene encodes CDR1 SGHTA and CDR2 FQGNSA. V shed 3 bases and J shed 0 bases, with 9 bases lying between them. CDR3 DNA sequence: TGTGCCAGCAGCTTCATGGCGGTCTCTGGAAACACCATATATTTT. This gives the protein CASSFMAVSGNTIYF.

This clonotype was counted between two and nine times. The gene calls are TRBV24-1 and TRBJ2-7, with D unresolved. The germline V gene encodes CDR1 KGHDR and CDR2 SFDVKD. The CDR3 runs to 11 residues. Trimming pared 2 bases from V and 3 bases from J, leaving 1 base between. As DNA, the CDR3 is TGTGCCACCAGTGATTACTACGAGCAGTACTTC. Translating it yields CATSDYYEQYF.

The sample holds many counts of this clonotype. This chain uses TRBV9 with TRBJ2-7; D gene unclear. Trimming left V 4 bases short and J 2 bases short, with 10 bases between. CDR1 and CDR2 from the germline V gene are SGDLS and YYNGEE. The CDR3 runs to 13 residues. In DNA, the CDR3 is TGTGCCAGCAGCCCAGGCGCTACCTACGAGCAGTACTTC. It is translated as CASSPGATYEQYF.

The rearrangement joins TRBV7-2 to TRBJ2-1; 10 bases map to TRBD2. Per the germline V gene, CDR1 is SGHTA and CDR2 is FQGNSA. This CDR3 region has 14 residues. Unmatched junction bases numbered 0, after V lost 7 bases and J lost 0 bases. The CDR3 sequence is CASTSGGSYNEQFF. The CDR3 DNA is TGTGCCAGCACTAGCGGGGGCTCCTACAATGAGCAGTTCTTC.

The chain employs TRBV19 and TRBJ1-2; D remains unclear. Germline V gene data show CDR1 as LNHDA and CDR2 as SQIVND (reference sequence). V dropped 0 bases and J dropped 5 bases, with 4 bases sitting between them. The CDR3 has 12 residues. In DNA form, the CDR3 reads TGTGCCAGTAGTATAGACGATTATGGCTACACCTTC. Protein product: CASSIDDYGYTF.

In its sample, this clonotype was seen a few times. The chain has TRBV28 and TRBJ2-7, with 10 bases fitting TRBD2. This CDR3 has 16 amino acids. Germline V gene lookup returns CDR1 MDHEN and CDR2 SYDVKM. J lost 6 bases, V lost 6 bases, and 14 bases had no gene match. The CDR3 DNA reads as TGTGCCAGCAGCCCACGGGGGACTAGCGCCAGCCCCGAGCAGTACTTC. The encoded protein is CASSPRGTSASPEQYF.